This T cell receptor beta chain was documented in a study of control samples from healthy donors and cancer patients. As concerns this clone: Other DNA sequences of this sample code for an identical CDR3.

This CDR3 is 15 amino acids long. The J segment lost 1 base and the V segment lost 6 bases, leaving 3 bases of the junction unmatched. In germline, CDR1 is MDHEN, CDR2 SYDVKM. The protocol was immunoSEQ multiplex PCR, while the TCRdb copy is restricted to in-frame clones and leaves out a portion. The profile shows 150,000 to 200,000 clones, about 93% of them singletons. The sequenced material came from blood. The chain employs TRBV28 and TRBJ2-7; 13 nucleotides agree with TRBD2. The clonotype comes from a woman younger than 45 in good health. The CDR3 nucleotides read TGTGCCAGCAGCCAGACTAGCGGGAGGTCCTACGAGCAGTACTTC. Amino acids: CASSQTSGRSYEQYF.